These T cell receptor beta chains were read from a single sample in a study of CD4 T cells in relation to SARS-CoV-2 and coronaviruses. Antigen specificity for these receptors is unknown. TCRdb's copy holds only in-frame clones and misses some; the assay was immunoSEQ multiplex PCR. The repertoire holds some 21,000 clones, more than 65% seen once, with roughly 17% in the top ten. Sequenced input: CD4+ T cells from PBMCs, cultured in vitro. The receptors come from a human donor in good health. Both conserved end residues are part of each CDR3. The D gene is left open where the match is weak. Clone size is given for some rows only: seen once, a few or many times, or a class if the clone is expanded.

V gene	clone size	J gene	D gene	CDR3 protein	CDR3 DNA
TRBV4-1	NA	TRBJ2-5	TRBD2	CASSQEPRLAGAPGETQYF	TGCGCCAGCAGCCAAGAACCGCGACTAGCGGGAGCCCCAGGAGAGACCCAGTACTTC
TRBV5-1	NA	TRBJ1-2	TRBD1	CASSLEQGGGYTF	TGCGCCAGCAGCTTGGAACAGGGGGGAGGCTACACCTTC
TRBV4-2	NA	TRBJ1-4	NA	CASSQDPAGASEKLFF	TGTGCCAGCAGCCAAGATCCGGCAGGGGCTAGTGAAAAACTGTTTTTT
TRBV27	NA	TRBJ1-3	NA	CASRQVSGNTIYF	TGTGCCAGCAGACAGGTCTCAGGAAACACCATATATTTT
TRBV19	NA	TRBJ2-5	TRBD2	CASTQIAGQETQYF	TGTGCCAGTACCCAGATAGCGGGACAAGAGACCCAGTACTTC
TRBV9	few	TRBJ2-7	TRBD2	CASSATSGRFEQYF	TGTGCCAGCAGCGCGACTAGCGGGAGGTTCGAGCAGTACTTC
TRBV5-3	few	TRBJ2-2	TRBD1	CARSPRGPRIGELFF	TGTGCCAGAAGTCCCAGGGGGCCCCGGATCGGGGAGCTGTTTTTT
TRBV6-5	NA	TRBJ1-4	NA	CASSYQASDEKLFF	TGTGCCAGCAGTTACCAGGCCAGCGATGAAAAACTGTTTTTT
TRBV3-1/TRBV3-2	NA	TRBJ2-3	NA	CASSQDEGGAGDTQYF	TGTGCCAGCAGCCAAGATGAGGGGGGCGCGGGAGATACGCAGTATTTT
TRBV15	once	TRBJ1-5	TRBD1	CATRVGQGGRNQPQHF	TGTGCCACCCGAGTGGGACAGGGCGGACGCAATCAGCCCCAGCATTTT
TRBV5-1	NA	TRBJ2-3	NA	CASSVERRGDTQYF	TGCGCCAGCAGCGTGGAGCGTCGGGGGGATACGCAGTATTTT
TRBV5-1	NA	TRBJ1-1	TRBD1	CASSLQGSRTEAFF	TGCGCCAGCAGCTTACAGGGGTCTCGAACTGAAGCTTTCTTT
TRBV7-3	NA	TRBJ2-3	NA	CASSYGMGDTQYF	TGTGCCAGCAGCTATGGCATGGGGGATACGCAGTATTTT
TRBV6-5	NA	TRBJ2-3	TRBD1	CASSPTGMPDTQYF	TGTGCCAGCAGTCCGACAGGGATGCCAGATACGCAGTATTTT
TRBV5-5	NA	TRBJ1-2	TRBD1	CASSLAQGATVGYTF	TGTGCCAGCAGCTTGGCCCAGGGGGCGACGGTTGGCTACACCTTC
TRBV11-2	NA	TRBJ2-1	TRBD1	CASRSGTGSHNEQFF	TGTGCCAGCAGGTCCGGGACAGGGTCTCACAATGAGCAGTTCTTC
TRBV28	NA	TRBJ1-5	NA	CASSLGRAFKEMNQPQHF	TGTGCCAGCAGTTTAGGCAGGGCCTTCAAAGAAATGAATCAGCCCCAGCATTTT
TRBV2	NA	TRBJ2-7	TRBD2	CASLAGGYEQYF	TGTGCCAGCCTAGCGGGTGGCTACGAGCAGTACTTC
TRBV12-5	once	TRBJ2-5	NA	CASGLGETQYF	TGTGCTAGTGGTTTAGGAGAGACCCAGTACTTC
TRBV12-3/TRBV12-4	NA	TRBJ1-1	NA	CASSPVRGTEAFF	TGTGCCAGCAGTCCCGTTAGGGGCACTGAAGCTTTCTTT
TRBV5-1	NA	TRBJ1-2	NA	CASGREGDYGYTF	TGCGCCAGCGGACGGGAGGGGGACTATGGCTACACCTTC
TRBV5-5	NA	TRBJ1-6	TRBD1	CASSLWTGDSSPLHF	TGTGCCAGCAGCCTATGGACAGGTGACAGTTCACCCCTCCACTTT
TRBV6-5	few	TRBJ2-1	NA	CASSPAEDEQFF	TGTGCCAGCAGTCCCGCGGAGGATGAGCAGTTCTTC
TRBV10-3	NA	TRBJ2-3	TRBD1	CAINPGTGYTDTQYF	TGTGCCATCAATCCCGGGACAGGGTACACAGATACGCAGTATTTT
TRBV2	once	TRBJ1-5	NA	CASSDRASNQPQHF	TGTGCCAGCAGTGACAGGGCTAGCAATCAGCCCCAGCATTTT
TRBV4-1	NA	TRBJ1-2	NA	CASSQADAQYYGYTF	TGCGCCAGCAGCCAAGCTGATGCGCAGTACTATGGCTACACCTTC
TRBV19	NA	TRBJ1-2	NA	CASTLSPRRDGYTF	TGTGCCAGTACCCTAAGTCCGCGGAGGGATGGCTACACCTTC
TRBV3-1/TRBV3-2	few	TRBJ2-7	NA	CASSQHSYEQYF	TGTGCCAGCAGCCAACACTCCTACGAGCAGTACTTC
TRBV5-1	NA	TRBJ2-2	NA	CASSQSAGRTGELFF	TGCGCCAGCAGCCAAAGCGCGGGAAGGACCGGGGAGCTGTTTTTT
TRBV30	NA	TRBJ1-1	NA	CAWSAREGNTEAFF	TGTGCCTGGAGTGCGAGGGAAGGGAACACTGAAGCTTTCTTT
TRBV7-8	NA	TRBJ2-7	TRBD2	CASSSEASGPYEQYF	TGTGCCAGCAGCTCGGAGGCTAGCGGTCCCTACGAGCAGTACTTC
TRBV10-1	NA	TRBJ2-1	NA	CASSETGRREQFF	TGCGCCAGCAGTGAGACAGGGCGTCGGGAGCAGTTCTTC
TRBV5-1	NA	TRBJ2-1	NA	CASSLEWGTTYNEQFF	TGCGCCAGCAGCTTGGAGTGGGGCACAACCTACAATGAGCAGTTCTTC
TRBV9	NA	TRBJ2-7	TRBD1	CASSVDPGQGPYEQYF	TGTGCCAGCAGCGTGGATCCGGGACAGGGGCCCTACGAGCAGTACTTC
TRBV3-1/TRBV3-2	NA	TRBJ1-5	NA	CASSQDMTGNQPQHF	TGTGCCAGCAGCCAAGATATGACAGGCAATCAGCCCCAGCATTTT
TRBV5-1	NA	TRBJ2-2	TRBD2	CASSLAERENTGELFF	TGCGCCAGCAGCTTGGCCGAGCGGGAGAACACCGGGGAGCTGTTTTTT
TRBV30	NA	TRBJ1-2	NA	CAWSPSSFYGYTF	TGTGCCTGGAGTCCGTCCTCGTTCTATGGCTACACCTTC
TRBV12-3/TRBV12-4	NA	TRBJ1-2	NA	CASSLGMAYGYTF	TGTGCCAGCAGTTTAGGTATGGCCTATGGCTACACCTTC
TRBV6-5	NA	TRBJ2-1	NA	CASSRDSDREQFF	TGTGCCAGCAGTCGGGACTCCGACCGTGAGCAGTTCTTC
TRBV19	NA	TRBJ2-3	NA	CASSIRTRMTGRPDTQYF	TGTGCCAGTAGTATAAGAACTCGAATGACAGGGAGGCCAGATACGCAGTATTTT
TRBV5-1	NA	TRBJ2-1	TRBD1	CASSQRQGGNEQFF	TGCGCCAGCAGCCAGAGACAGGGTGGCAATGAGCAGTTCTTC
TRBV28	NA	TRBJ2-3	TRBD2	CASRVAGGDTQYF	TGTGCCAGCAGGGTAGCGGGTGGCGATACGCAGTATTTT
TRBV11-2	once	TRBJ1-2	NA	CASSSAGGNYGYTF	TGTGCCAGCAGCTCGGCCGGGGGGAACTATGGCTACACCTTC
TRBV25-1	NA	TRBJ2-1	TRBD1	CASSGRRGRDRDYNEQFF	TGTGCCAGCAGTGGACGACGGGGCCGGGACAGAGATTACAATGAGCAGTTCTTC
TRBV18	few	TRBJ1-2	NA	CASSPTFTGALWGYTF	TGTGCCAGCTCACCTACGTTTACAGGAGCCCTCTGGGGCTACACCTTC
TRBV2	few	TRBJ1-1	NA	CASIALKNTEAFF	TGTGCCAGCATCGCTTTAAAGAACACTGAAGCTTTCTTT
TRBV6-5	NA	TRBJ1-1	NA	CASSRGQNKNTEAFF	TGTGCCAGCAGCCGAGGACAGAACAAGAACACTGAAGCTTTCTTT
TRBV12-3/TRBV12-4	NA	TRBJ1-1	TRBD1	CASRGQGRTEAFF	TGTGCCAGCAGAGGACAGGGGCGCACTGAAGCTTTCTTT
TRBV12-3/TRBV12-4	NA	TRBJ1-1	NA	CASSRQGSTEAFF	TGTGCCAGCAGTCGTCAGGGATCCACTGAAGCTTTCTTT
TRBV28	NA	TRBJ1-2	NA	CASSLGGADYGYTF	TGTGCCAGCAGTTTAGGGGGAGCGGACTATGGCTACACCTTC